The clone carrying this T cell receptor beta chain has only one observation. The CDR3 contains 20 residues. Germline-derived CDR1 and CDR2 are SGHVS and FNYEAQ. The V segment lost 1 base and the J segment 3 bases; nucleotides outside the gene matches: 18. The Seattle patients, enrolled during active infection, were followed longitudinally. In the source study's methods: Quantification of nucleated cells was approximated via reference gene primer amplification. The method was immunoSEQ multiplex PCR; TCRdb's version includes in-frame clones alone and lacks a portion of them. The DNA gave D and trimming, while V, J and clone size come from that table. The data contain fewer than 200,000 clones, approximately 90% of them singletons. This specimen comes from a study of blood T cell repertoires in COVID-19. Study-wide background: Samples taken during acute and convalescent COVID-19 were collected in the United States, Italy and Spain. T cells, B-cell-depleted T cells, or PBMCs provided the cDNA or gDNA that served as material.

The specimen was peripheral blood. The chain has TRBV7-6 and TRBJ2-7; 10 nucleotides agree with TRBD2. The sequence was collected from a young man with COVID-19, enrolled during active disease. Here the CDR3 DNA reads TGTGCCAGCAGCTTAGGATCAGCGCGGGGCCTACTAGCGGGAAACTACGAGCAGTACTTC. Translating gives CASSLGSARGLLAGNYEQYF. Looking up the rest from reference TRBV7-6 and TRBJ2-7 gives the full variable domain: GAGVSQSPRYKVTKRGQDVALRCDPISGHVSLYWYRQALGQGPEFLTYFNYEAQQDKSGLPNDRFSAERPEGSISTLTIQRTEQRDSAMYRCASSLGSARGLLAGNYEQYFGPGTRLTVT.